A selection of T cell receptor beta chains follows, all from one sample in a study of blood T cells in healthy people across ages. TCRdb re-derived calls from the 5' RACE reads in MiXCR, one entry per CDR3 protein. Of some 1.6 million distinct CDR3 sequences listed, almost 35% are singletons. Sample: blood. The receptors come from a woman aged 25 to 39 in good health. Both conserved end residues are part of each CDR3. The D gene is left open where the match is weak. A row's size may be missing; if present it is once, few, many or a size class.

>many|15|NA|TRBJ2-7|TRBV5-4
TGTGCCAGCAGCCCCGACCCTACACCCATCTACGAGCAGTACTTC
CASSPDPTPIYEQYF
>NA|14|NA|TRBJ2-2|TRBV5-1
TGCGCCGGCAGCTTGGCCGAAGTAGCCGGGGAGCTGTTTTTT
CAGSLAEVAGELFF
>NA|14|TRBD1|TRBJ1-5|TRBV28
TGTGCCAGCACAACCGGGACAGGCAATCAGCCCCAGCATTTT
CASTTGTGNQPQHF
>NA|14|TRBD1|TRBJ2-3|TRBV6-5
TGTGCCAGCAGTTATCGGGACAGGGAAGATACGCAGTATTTT
CASSYRDREDTQYF
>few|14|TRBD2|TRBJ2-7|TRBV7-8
TGTGCCAGCAGGCTAGACGGGACTACCTACGAGCAGTACTTC
CASRLDGTTYEQYF
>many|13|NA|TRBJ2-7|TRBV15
TGTGCCACCAGCAGAGAGGCTCCCTACGAGCAGTACTTC
CATSREAPYEQYF
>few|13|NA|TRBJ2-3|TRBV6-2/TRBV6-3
TGTGCCAGCAGTTATGGTCACACAGATACGCAGTATTTT
CASSYGHTDTQYF
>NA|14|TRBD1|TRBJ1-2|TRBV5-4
TGTGCCAGCGGTTTGGGACAGCTTCGTTATGGCTACACCTTC
CASGLGQLRYGYTF
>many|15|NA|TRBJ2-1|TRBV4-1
TGCGCCAGCAGCCAAGGCCTTAGCTCCTACAATGAGCAGTTCTTC
CASSQGLSSYNEQFF
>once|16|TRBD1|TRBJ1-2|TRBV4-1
TGCGCCAGCAACCAATTCTCGGACAGGGGCGGCTATGGCTACACCTTC
CASNQFSDRGGYGYTF
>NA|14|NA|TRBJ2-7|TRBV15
TGTGTCACCAGCAGAGCAGCCAGGACAGACGAGCAGTACTTC
CVTSRAARTDEQYF
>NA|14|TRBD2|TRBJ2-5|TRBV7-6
TGTGCCAGCACATGGACTAGCGGACGAGAGACCCAGTACTTC
CASTWTSGRETQYF
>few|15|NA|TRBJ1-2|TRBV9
TGTGCCAGCAACCCCGAACCCGGGACAACGAGTGGCTACACCTTC
CASNPEPGTTSGYTF
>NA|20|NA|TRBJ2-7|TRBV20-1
TGCAGTGCTAGAGGCAAAGAGGGGGCCCGAGCGGGCCAACCCGTCTACGAGCAGTACTTC
CSARGKEGARAGQPVYEQYF
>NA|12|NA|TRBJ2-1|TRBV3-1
TGTGCCAGCAGCCGGAACCGCAATGAGCAGTTCTTC
CASSRNRNEQFF
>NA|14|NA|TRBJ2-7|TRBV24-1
TGTGCCACTGAATCACAGGGAGGGGTCTACGAGCAGTACTTC
CATESQGGVYEQYF
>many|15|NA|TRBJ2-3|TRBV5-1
TGCGCCAGCAGCTTAGGGCTAGAGAGCACAGATACGCAGTATTTT
CASSLGLESTDTQYF
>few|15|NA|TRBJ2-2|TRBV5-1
TGCGCCAGCAGCGTAGGACAGCTGAACACCGGGGAGCTGTTTTTT
CASSVGQLNTGELFF
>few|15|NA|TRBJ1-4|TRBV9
TGTGCCAGCAGCGTAGTAGGGGGGCCGTCGGAAAAACTGTTTTTT
CASSVVGGPSEKLFF
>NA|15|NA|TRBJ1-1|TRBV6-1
TGTGCCAGCAGCCCACGACAGATAATGAACACTGAAGCTTTCTTT
CASSPRQIMNTEAFF
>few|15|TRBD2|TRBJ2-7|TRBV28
TGTGCCAGCAGTTCCCGGGGGGTAGGGTCTTACGAGCAGTACTTC
CASSSRGVGSYEQYF
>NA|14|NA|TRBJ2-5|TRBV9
TGTGCCAGCAGCGTAGGCAACACACGGGAGACCCAGTACTTC
CASSVGNTRETQYF
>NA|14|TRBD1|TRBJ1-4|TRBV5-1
TGCGCCAGCAGCCCGACAGGGGGGGAAGAAAAACTGTTTTTT
CASSPTGGEEKLFF
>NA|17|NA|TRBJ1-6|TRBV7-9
TGTGCCAGCAGCTTAGGGGGGGACTACTCCTATAATTCACCCCTCCACTTT
CASSLGGDYSYNSPLHF
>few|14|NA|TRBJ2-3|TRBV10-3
TGTGCCATCAGTGAAGGCCGGAACACAGATACGCAGTATTTT
CAISEGRNTDTQYF